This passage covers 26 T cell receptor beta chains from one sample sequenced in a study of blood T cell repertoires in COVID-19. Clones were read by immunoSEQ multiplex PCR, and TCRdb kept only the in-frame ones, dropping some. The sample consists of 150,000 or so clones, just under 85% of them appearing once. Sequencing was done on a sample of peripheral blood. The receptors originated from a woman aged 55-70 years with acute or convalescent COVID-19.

The CDR3 is CSVAQGTNYGYTF. For the CDR3, the DNA is TGCAGCGTTGCCCAGGGGACTAACTATGGCTACACCTTC. The genes are TRBV29-1 and TRBJ1-2; perhaps TRBD1 as D (6 bases). V dropped 4 bases and J dropped 0 bases, with 9 bases sitting between them. There are 13 residues in the CDR3. The germline gives CDR1 SQVTM, CDR2 ANQGSEA.

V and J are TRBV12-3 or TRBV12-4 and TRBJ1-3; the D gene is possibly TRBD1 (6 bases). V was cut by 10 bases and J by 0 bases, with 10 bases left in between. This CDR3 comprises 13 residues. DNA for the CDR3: TGTGCCATCAGGGGCCTCTCTGGAAACACCATATATTTT. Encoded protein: CAIRGLSGNTIYF.

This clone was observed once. The CDR3 sequence: CASSESGIHGYTF. Here the CDR3 DNA reads TGTGCCAGCAGTGAATCGGGGATACATGGCTACACCTTC. This sequence joins TRBV6-1 and TRBJ1-2; D is unresolved. The V and J ends lost 2 bases and 6 bases respectively, with 10 bases between them. This CDR3 has 13 residues. CDR1 and CDR2 from the germline V gene are MNHNS and SASEGT.

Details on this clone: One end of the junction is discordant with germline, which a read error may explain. The DNA of the CDR3 is TGTGCCAGCAGCTTAGATCACGACACCTCGACCCCGATTTTT. Its translation is CASSLDHDTSTPIF. The J gene is TRBJ2-3, the V gene TRBV11-3; D is ambiguous. Germline V gene data show CDR1 as SGHNT and CDR2 as YENEEA. This CDR3 comprises 14 residues.

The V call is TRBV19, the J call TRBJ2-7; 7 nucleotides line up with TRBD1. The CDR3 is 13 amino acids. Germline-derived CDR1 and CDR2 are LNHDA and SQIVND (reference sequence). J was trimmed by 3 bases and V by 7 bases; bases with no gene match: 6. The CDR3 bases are TGTGCCAGTACGGGACAGAATGTCTACGAGCAGTACTTC. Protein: CASTGQNVYEQYF.

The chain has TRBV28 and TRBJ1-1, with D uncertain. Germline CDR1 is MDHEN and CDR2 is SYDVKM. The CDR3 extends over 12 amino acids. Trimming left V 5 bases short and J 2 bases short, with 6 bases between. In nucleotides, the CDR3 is TGTGCCAGCAGTCTTATAAACACTGAAGCTTTCTTT. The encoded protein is CASSLINTEAFF.

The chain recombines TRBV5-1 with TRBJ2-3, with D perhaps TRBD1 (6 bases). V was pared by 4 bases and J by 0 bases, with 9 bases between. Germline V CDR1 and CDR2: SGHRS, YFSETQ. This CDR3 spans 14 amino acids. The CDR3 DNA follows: TGCGCCAGCAGCCCAGGGGACAGCACAGATACGCAGTATTTT. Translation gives CASSPGDSTDTQYF.

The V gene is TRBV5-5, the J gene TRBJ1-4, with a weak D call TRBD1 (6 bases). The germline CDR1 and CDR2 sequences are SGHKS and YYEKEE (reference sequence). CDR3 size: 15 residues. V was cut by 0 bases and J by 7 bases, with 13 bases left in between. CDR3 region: CASSLVGTTTEKLFF. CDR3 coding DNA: TGTGCCAGCAGCTTGGTTGGGACAACAACTGAAAAACTGTTTTTT.

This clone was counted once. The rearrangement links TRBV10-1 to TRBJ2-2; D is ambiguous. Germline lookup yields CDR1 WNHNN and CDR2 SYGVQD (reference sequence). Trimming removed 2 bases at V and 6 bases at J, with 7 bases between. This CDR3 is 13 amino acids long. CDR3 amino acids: CASSERRPGELFF. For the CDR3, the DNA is TGCGCCAGCAGTGAGAGGCGGCCCGGGGAGCTGTTTTTT.

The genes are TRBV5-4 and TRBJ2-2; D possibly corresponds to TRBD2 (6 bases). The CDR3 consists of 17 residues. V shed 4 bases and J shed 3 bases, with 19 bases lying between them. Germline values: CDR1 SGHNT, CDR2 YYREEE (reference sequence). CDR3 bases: TGTGCCAGCAGCCTGGTCTCTAGCGTTTCCTACACCGGGGAGCTGTTTTTT. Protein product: CASSLVSSVSYTGELFF.

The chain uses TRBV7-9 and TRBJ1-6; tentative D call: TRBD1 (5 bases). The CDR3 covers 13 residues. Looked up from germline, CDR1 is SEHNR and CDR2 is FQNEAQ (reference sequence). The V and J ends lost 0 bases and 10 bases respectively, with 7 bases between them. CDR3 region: CASSLAPGSPLHF. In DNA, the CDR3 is TGTGCCAGCAGCTTAGCCCCAGGGTCACCCCTCCACTTT.

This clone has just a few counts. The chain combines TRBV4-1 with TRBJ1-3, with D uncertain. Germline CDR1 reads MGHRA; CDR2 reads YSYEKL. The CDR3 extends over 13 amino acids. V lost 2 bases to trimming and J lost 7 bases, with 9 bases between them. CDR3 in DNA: TGCGCCAGCAGCCAATCAGCGGAGAACACCATATATTTT. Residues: CASSQSAENTIYF.

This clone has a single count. Here the CDR3 DNA reads TGTGCCAGCAGGAAAAGACAGGGCCGCACAGATACGCAGTATTTT. Translated, it gives CASRKRQGRTDTQYF. This sequence joins TRBV28 and TRBJ2-3, with 7 positions matching TRBD1. Germline V gives CDR1 MDHEN, CDR2 SYDVKM. The junction had 7 bases not matched to a gene; V was cut back by 6 bases and J by 1 base. CDR3 length: 15 residues.

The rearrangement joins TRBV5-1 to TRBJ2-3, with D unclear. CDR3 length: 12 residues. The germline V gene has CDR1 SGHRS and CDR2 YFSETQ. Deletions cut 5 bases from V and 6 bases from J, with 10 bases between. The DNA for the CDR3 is TGCGCCAGCAGTCGGGTCGTGGATACGCAGTATTTT. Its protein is CASSRVVDTQYF.

CDR3 sequence: CASSFSGTGTTSEQYF. DNA for the CDR3: TGTGCCAGCAGTTTTAGCGGGACAGGGACGACCTCCGAGCAGTACTTC. This chain uses TRBV6-5 with TRBJ2-7; maybe TRBD1 (9 bases). The CDR3 has 16 residues. Trimming took off 4 bases at V and 6 bases at J, with 22 bases between the two ends. Germline V gene lookup returns CDR1 MNHEY and CDR2 SVGAGI.

CDR3 sequence: CASSLWDREITDTQYF. The CDR3 DNA follows: TGCGCCAGCAGCTTATGGGACAGGGAGATCACAGATACGCAGTATTTT. V is TRBV5-1 and J is TRBJ2-3, with 9 bases matching TRBD1. The V gene end was trimmed by 2 bases and the J gene end by 2 bases; junction bases not matched to a gene: 6. This CDR3 comprises 16 residues. Germline CDR1 SGHRS, CDR2 YFSETQ.

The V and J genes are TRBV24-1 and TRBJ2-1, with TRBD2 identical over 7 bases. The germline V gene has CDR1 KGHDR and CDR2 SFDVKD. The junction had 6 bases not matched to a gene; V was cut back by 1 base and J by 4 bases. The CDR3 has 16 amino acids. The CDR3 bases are TGTGCCACCAGTGATTTTGGGCCAGCGGGGTACAATGAGCAGTTCTTC. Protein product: CATSDFGPAGYNEQFF.

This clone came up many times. The CDR3 sequence: CASSQDRVGTEAFF. For the CDR3, the DNA is TGTGCCAGCTCACAGGACAGGGTCGGCACTGAAGCTTTCTTT. The chain joins TRBV18 to TRBJ1-1, with 8 bases that match TRBD1. With V trimmed by 4 bases and J by 4 bases, 5 bases remained unmatched. This CDR3 contains 14 residues. Germline V gene lookup returns CDR1 KGHSH and CDR2 LQKENI.

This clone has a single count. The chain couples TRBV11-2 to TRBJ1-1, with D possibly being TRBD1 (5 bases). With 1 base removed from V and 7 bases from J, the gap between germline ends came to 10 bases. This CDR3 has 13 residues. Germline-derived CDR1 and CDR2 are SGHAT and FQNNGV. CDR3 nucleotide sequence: TGTGCCAGCAGCTTAGCGGGACTGAATGAAGCTTTCTTT. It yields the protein CASSLAGLNEAFF.

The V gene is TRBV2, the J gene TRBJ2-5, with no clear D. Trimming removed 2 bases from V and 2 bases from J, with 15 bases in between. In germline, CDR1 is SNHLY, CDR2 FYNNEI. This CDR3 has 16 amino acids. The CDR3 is CASSEMLARLQETQYF. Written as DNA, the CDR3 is TGTGCCAGCAGTGAAATGTTAGCCCGGCTACAAGAGACCCAGTACTTC.

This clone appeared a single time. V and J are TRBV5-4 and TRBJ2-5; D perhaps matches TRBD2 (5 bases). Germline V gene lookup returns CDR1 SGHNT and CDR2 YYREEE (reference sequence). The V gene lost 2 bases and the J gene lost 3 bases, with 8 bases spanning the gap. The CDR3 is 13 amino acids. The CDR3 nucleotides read TGTGCCAGCAGCTTTTTCGGGGAAGAGACCCAGTACTTC. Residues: CASSFFGEETQYF.

The CDR3 nucleotides read TGCGCCAGCAGCTTGGGCCGGGTAGATCACTATGGCTACACCTTC. Translating it yields CASSLGRVDHYGYTF. The V and J genes are TRBV5-1 and TRBJ1-2; D is unresolved. Germline values: CDR1 SGHRS, CDR2 YFSETQ. V was shortened by 0 bases and J by 3 bases, with 12 bases between the two germline ends. The CDR3 is 15 amino acids.

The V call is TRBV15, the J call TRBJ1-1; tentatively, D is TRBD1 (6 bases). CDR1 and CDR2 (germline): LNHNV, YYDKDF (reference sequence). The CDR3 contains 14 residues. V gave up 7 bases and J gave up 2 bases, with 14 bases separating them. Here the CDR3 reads CATTPAGTNTEAFF. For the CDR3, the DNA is TGTGCCACCACGCCGGCAGGGACAAACACTGAAGCTTTCTTT.

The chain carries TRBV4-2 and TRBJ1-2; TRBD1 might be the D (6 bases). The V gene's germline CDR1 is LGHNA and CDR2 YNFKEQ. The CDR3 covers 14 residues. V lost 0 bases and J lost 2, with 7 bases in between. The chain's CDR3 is CASSQDTGNYGYTF. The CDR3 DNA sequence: TGTGCCAGCAGCCAAGATACAGGGAACTATGGCTACACCTTC.

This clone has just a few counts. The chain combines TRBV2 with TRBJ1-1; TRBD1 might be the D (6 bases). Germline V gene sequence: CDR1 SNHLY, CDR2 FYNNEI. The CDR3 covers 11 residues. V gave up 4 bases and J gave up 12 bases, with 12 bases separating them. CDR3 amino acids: CASSALGTTFF. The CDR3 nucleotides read TGTGCCAGCAGTGCTCTCGGGACAACTTTCTTT.

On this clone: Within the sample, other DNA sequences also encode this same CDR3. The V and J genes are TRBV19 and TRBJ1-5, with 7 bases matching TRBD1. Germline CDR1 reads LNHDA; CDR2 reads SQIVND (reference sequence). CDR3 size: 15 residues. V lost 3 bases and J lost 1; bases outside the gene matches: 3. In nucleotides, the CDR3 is TGTGCCAGTAGTATCGGACAGGTGAGCAATCAGCCCCAGCATTTT. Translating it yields CASSIGQVSNQPQHF.